A selection of T cell receptor beta chains follows, all from one sample in a study of blood T cells in healthy people across ages. TCRdb analysed the 5' RACE reads with MiXCR anew, one entry per CDR3 protein. Found here are about 930,000 distinct CDR3 sequences, 25% to 30% of them singletons; the top ten hold 9.5% to 13%. In addition, the sample was reused for a study of T cells of mothers and their children.

Sequenced input: blood. The receptors derive from a woman aged 40-49 years in good health. The CDR3 runs from the conserved cysteine through the conserved F or W. A D gene is named only where the DNA matches it firmly. Not every row has a clone size; where given, it reads once, few, many or a size class.

v_gene	d_gene	abundance	j_gene	CDR3aa	CDR3nt
TRBV7-3	TRBD1	.	TRBJ1-1	CASSTRTGSGTEAFF	TGTGCCAGCAGCACCCGGACAGGGAGCGGCACTGAAGCTTTCTTT
TRBV12-3/TRBV12-4	.	.	TRBJ1-6	CASSYDTGYNSPLHF	TGTGCCAGCAGTTACGACACCGGCTATAATTCACCCCTCCACTTT
TRBV7-2	TRBD1	.	TRBJ1-2	CASTGQGGANYGYTF	TGTGCCAGCACTGGACAGGGAGGAGCTAACTATGGCTACACCTTC
TRBV15	TRBD2	many	TRBJ2-3	CATSIAGGTDTQYF	TGTGCCACCAGCATAGCGGGGGGGACAGATACGCAGTATTTT
TRBV2	TRBD1	many	TRBJ2-7	CASSEGTGSSYEQYF	TGTGCCAGCAGTGAGGGGACAGGGAGCTCCTACGAGCAGTACTTC
TRBV12-3/TRBV12-4	TRBD2	.	TRBJ2-3	CASSSGGLLDTDTQYF	TGTGCCAGCAGTTCGGGGGGGCTGCTGGACACAGATACGCAGTATTTT
TRBV29-1	.	.	TRBJ2-7	CSVEGTVRGSYEQYF	TGCAGCGTTGAAGGGACGGTGAGAGGCTCCTACGAGCAGTACTTC
TRBV12-3/TRBV12-4	.	few	TRBJ2-1	CASRASRIGEQFF	TGTGCCAGCAGAGCCTCCAGGATTGGTGAGCAGTTCTTC
TRBV5-1	.	.	TRBJ1-1	CASSLTVDGYNTEAFF	TGCGCCAGCAGCTTGACCGTGGACGGCTACAACACTGAAGCTTTCTTT
TRBV5-1	.	.	TRBJ2-2	CASSFPLVADTGELFF	TGCGCCAGCAGCTTCCCGCTGGTTGCGGATACCGGGGAGCTGTTTTTT
TRBV5-1	.	few	TRBJ2-7	CASSLENYASYEQYF	TGCGCCAGCAGCTTGGAGAATTATGCGTCCTACGAGCAGTACTTC
TRBV7-2	TRBD1	.	TRBJ1-4	CASSWGQGETEKLFF	TGTGCCAGCAGCTGGGGACAGGGGGAAACTGAAAAACTGTTTTTT
TRBV3-1	.	many	TRBJ2-7	CASSHGAGAYEQYF	TGTGCCAGCAGCCACGGGGCAGGAGCCTACGAGCAGTACTTC
TRBV20-1	TRBD2	.	TRBJ2-1	CSARALAGGQYEQFF	TGCAGTGCTAGAGCCCTAGCGGGGGGACAATACGAGCAGTTCTTC
TRBV28	.	few	TRBJ2-7	CASSFAHEQYF	TGTGCCAGCAGTTTTGCTCACGAGCAGTACTTC
TRBV20-1	TRBD1	.	TRBJ1-6	CSARVPTGGLVSPLHF	TGCAGTGCTAGAGTCCCGACAGGGGGTTTGGTTTCACCCCTCCACTTT
TRBV27	.	few	TRBJ2-3	CASSSIDTQYF	TGTGCCAGCAGTTCGATAGATACGCAGTATTTT
TRBV3-1	.	.	TRBJ2-7	CASSQESRTYEQYF	TGTGCCAGCAGCCAAGAGTCAAGGACCTACGAGCAGTACTTC
TRBV9	TRBD2	.	TRBJ2-1	CANRATSGADNEQFF	TGTGCCAACAGAGCGACTAGCGGGGCTGACAATGAGCAGTTCTTC
TRBV6-6	.	few	TRBJ2-4	CAGSYGADPQNIQYF	TGTGCCGGCAGTTACGGGGCGGACCCCCAAAACATTCAGTACTTC
TRBV19	.	.	TRBJ2-7	CASSPAGRMFSYEQYF	TGTGCCAGTAGTCCTGCTGGACGTATGTTCTCCTACGAGCAGTACTTC
TRBV7-3	.	.	TRBJ2-6	CASSLSLAIKSESGANVLTF	TGTGCCAGCAGCTTAAGTTTGGCCATAAAATCTGAGTCTGGGGCCAACGTCCTGACTTTC
TRBV7-9	.	many	TRBJ2-5	CASSLVGGEETQYF	TGTGCCAGCAGCTTAGTAGGAGGGGAGGAGACCCAGTACTTC
TRBV25-1	.	once	TRBJ2-3	CASSVRRTQYF	TGTGCCAGCAGTGTTAGACGGACGCAGTATTTT
TRBV5-1	.	.	TRBJ1-2	CVSSLRVNYGYTF	TGCGTCAGCAGCTTGCGGGTAAACTATGGCTACACCTTC
TRBV28	.	.	TRBJ2-7	CASSLWGQGPYEQYF	TGTGCCAGCAGTTTATGGGGCCAGGGTCCCTACGAGCAGTACTTC
TRBV6-2/TRBV6-3	.	many	TRBJ2-7	CASSHGQSYEQYF	TGTGCCAGCAGCCATGGACAGTCCTACGAGCAGTACTTC
TRBV4-1	TRBD2	many	TRBJ2-1	CASSQDGSGAVRLQFF	TGCGCCAGCAGCCAAGATGGGAGCGGGGCCGTCCGGTTGCAGTTCTTC
TRBV5-1	.	.	TRBJ2-1	CASSGTGLPSYNEQFF	TGCGCCAGCAGCGGTACAGGCCTACCCTCCTACAATGAGCAGTTCTTC
TRBV6-1	TRBD1	many	TRBJ2-7	CACKGGSGTGAYEQYF	TGTGCCTGCAAGGGCGGTTCCGGGACAGGGGCCTACGAGCAGTACTTC
TRBV4-1	.	.	TRBJ2-2	CASSQDGAGPNTGELFF	TGCGCCAGCAGCCAAGATGGGGCGGGACCTAACACCGGGGAGCTGTTTTTT
TRBV10-3	.	few	TRBJ1-2	CAISVQGGYGYTF	TGTGCCATCAGTGTCCAGGGCGGCTATGGCTACACCTTC
TRBV7-2	.	.	TRBJ2-7	CASGLGSGVGSYEQYF	TGCGCCAGCGGCTTAGGGTCCGGGGTGGGCTCCTACGAGCAGTACTTC
TRBV7-8	TRBD1	few	TRBJ1-2	CASSFAGGQAFNYGYTF	TGTGCCAGCAGCTTTGCGGGGGGACAGGCTTTTAACTATGGCTACACCTTC
TRBV7-9	.	few	TRBJ2-7	CASSGADTYEQYF	TGTGCCAGCAGCGGGGCGGACACGTACGAGCAGTACTTC
TRBV27	.	many	TRBJ2-3	CASKEGSGTDTQYF	TGTGCCAGCAAGGAGGGGAGCGGGACAGATACGCAGTATTTT
TRBV5-1	TRBD1	.	TRBJ2-7	CASSAGQGVDEQYF	TGCGCCAGCAGCGCGGGACAGGGGGTCGACGAGCAGTACTTC
TRBV5-1	.	few	TRBJ1-1	CASSLGDSFSGGEAFF	TGCGCCAGCAGCTTGGGAGATTCTTTTTCAGGTGGTGAAGCTTTCTTT
TRBV5-5	.	many	TRBJ2-7	CASSAPLGGSSYEQYF	TGTGCCAGCAGCGCACCGCTCGGGGGAAGCTCCTACGAGCAGTACTTC
TRBV11-2	.	.	TRBJ2-3	CASSLEDPGRDTQYF	TGTGCCAGCAGCTTAGAGGACCCAGGGAGGGATACGCAGTATTTT
TRBV11-2	TRBD2	.	TRBJ2-4	CASSPQGLAENIQYF	TGTGCCAGCTCACCCCAGGGACTAGCGGAAAACATTCAGTACTTC
TRBV15	.	.	TRBJ2-2	CATRDRDTYTGELFF	TGTGCCACCAGGGACCGGGACACTTACACCGGGGAGCTGTTTTTT
TRBV7-9	.	once	TRBJ2-5	CASSLKRGQETQYF	TGTGCCAGCAGCTTAAAGAGGGGACAAGAGACCCAGTACTTC
TRBV29-1	.	.	TRBJ1-6	CSVAQTGASPLHF	TGCAGCGTTGCCCAGACAGGCGCTTCACCCCTCCACTTT
TRBV5-1	TRBD2	.	TRBJ2-3	CASSLEEAGITQYF	TGCGCCAGCAGCTTGGAGGAAGCGGGGATTACGCAGTATTTT
TRBV20-1	.	.	TRBJ2-5	CSARVGGPQREPYF	TGCAGTGCTAGAGTTGGGGGGCCCCAGAGGGAGCCGTACTTC
TRBV5-1	.	.	TRBJ2-3	CASGELATDTQYF	TGCGCCAGCGGAGAGCTGGCGACAGATACGCAGTATTTT
TRBV7-2	.	.	TRBJ2-3	CASRTRADTQYF	TGTGCCAGCCGAACCCGGGCAGATACGCAGTATTTT
TRBV19	.	.	TRBJ2-3	CASSSYASTEGDTQYF	TGTGCCAGTAGTTCCTACGCCTCAACCGAAGGAGATACGCAGTATTTT
TRBV30	.	once	TRBJ1-2	CAWSVSESGYTF	TGTGCCTGGAGTGTAAGCGAGTCTGGCTACACCTTC
TRBV6-2/TRBV6-3	TRBD1	many	TRBJ2-5	CASSLFGTGDQETQYF	TGTGCCAGCAGTTTGTTTGGGACAGGGGATCAAGAGACCCAGTACTTC
TRBV20-1	TRBD1	few	TRBJ2-7	CSASRDSSYEQYF	TGCAGTGCTTCTCGGGACAGCTCCTACGAGCAGTACTTC
TRBV2	.	many	TRBJ1-1	CASSDPNTEAFF	TGTGCCAGCAGTGATCCGAACACTGAAGCTTTCTTT
TRBV24-1	.	.	TRBJ1-5	CATSEGGMNQPQHF	TGTGCCACCAGTGAAGGGGGGATGAATCAGCCCCAGCATTTT
TRBV12-3/TRBV12-4	TRBD1	few	TRBJ1-2	CASTFYPTGDYGYTF	TGTGCCAGCACTTTCTACCCCACAGGGGACTATGGCTACACCTTC
TRBV28	.	many	TRBJ2-7	CASRGGGSSLYEQYF	TGTGCCAGCAGAGGAGGGGGGAGTTCCCTCTACGAGCAGTACTTC
TRBV7-8	TRBD1	.	TRBJ2-1	CASNPTGGASEQFF	TGTGCCAGCAACCCGACAGGGGGGGCTTCCGAGCAGTTCTTC
TRBV10-3	.	many	TRBJ2-3	CAISESDSTDTQYF	TGTGCCATCAGTGAGTCGGACAGCACAGATACGCAGTATTTT
TRBV7-2	TRBD2	.	TRBJ2-1	CASSSYLRGGGDEQFF	TGTGCCAGCAGCTCATATCTCCGCGGGGGAGGGGATGAGCAGTTCTTC
TRBV7-3	.	.	TRBJ2-1	CASSLGGTVDNEQFF	TGTGCCAGCAGCTTAGGGGGGACTGTTGACAATGAGCAGTTCTTC